The present entry profiles one T cell receptor (beta chain) with its context. This clone's antigen is unknown. Base qualities were left out, and no much larger clone turns up one base away. The method was the immunoSEQ multiplex PCR assay. The deep sequencing platform assayed around 10^5 TCR templates per sample. Genomic DNA extracted from sorted T cells was used for TCRbeta CDR3 sequencing. The source study handled its data this way. Clonal analysis of TCRbeta CDR3 data was done in the R programming language. Unstimulated samples were compared with post-reaction CFSE-low samples to define alloreactive CD4+ and CD8+ clones. Alloreactive CD4+ clones were assigned to regulatory or non-regulatory origin by matching sequences to sorted unstimulated Treg and non-Treg repertoires. The immuneACCESS repertoire file appears here via TCRdb, limited to in-frame rearrangements. These files lack a portion of the clones; in checked studies, under half of the deficit traces to unresolved V genes, and the cause of the others is not known. The DNA was the basis for D and trimming; V, J and clone size are from that table. This sample is represented by 85,000 or so clones; 85% to 95% of them were singletons. The ten top clones hold roughly 18% of the sample.

This specimen comes from a study of siplizumab effects on memory and regulatory T cells (dated by TCRdb to 2018 to 2020). Looking at the study overall: The study looked at the effect of siplizumab, an anti-CD2 antibody, on alloreactive T-cell subsets in allogeneic mixed lymphocyte reactions made from human PBMCs. Overall study results and their limits: The cumulative frequency of alloreactive sequences traceable to unstimulated CD4+ memory T cells was significantly reduced by siplizumab. For roughly 75-96% of proliferating CD4+ or CD8+ clones, no naive or memory phenotype could be assigned. Because sequences below about 10^-5 frequency were poorly captured, only a minor fraction of alloreactive clones could be mapped to unstimulated subsets. Unstimulated naive T cells appeared more diverse than memory T cells, and naive cells seemed to contribute substantially to the alloresponse. Among mappable alloreactive CD4+ clones, the Treg-derived fraction averaged approximately 69% with siplizumab versus 25% to 30% in control reactions. The suppressive function of proliferating Tregs from siplizumab cultures was not functionally confirmed.

TCRbeta CDR3 sequencing was performed on sorted unstimulated T cells and on proliferating T cells recovered from mixed lymphocyte reactions. Fresh whole blood from roughly nine HLA-typed healthy donors was used as the source from which PBMCs were isolated. From the germline V gene (reference sequence), CDR1 is SEHNR and CDR2 is FQNEAQ. V was cut back by 2 bases and J by 4 bases, leaving a gap of 14 bases between them. The CDR3 starts with the cysteine, ends with the phenylalanine, and has 16 residues. Here the CDR3 DNA is all that survives: 48 bases in frame from base 1. Specimen: CD8+ T cells sorted from blood. The TCR comes from a human donor in good health. The chain couples TRBV7-9 to TRBJ2-2; perhaps TRBD1 is the D gene, with 6 bases matching. The CDR3 has the sequence CASSLTHTGSTGELFF. The nucleotides read TGTGCCAGCAGCTTAACCCATACAGGGAGCACCGGGGAGCTGTTTTTT.